The T cell receptor beta chain under discussion was sequenced for a study of T cell changes during pregnancy in multiple sclerosis. Clones were sequenced by immunoSEQ multiplex PCR, and TCRdb holds only the in-frame ones, with some missing. Here the sample spans about 39,000 clones, approximately 94% being singletons. Unmatched junction bases numbered 13, after V lost 1 base and J lost 11 bases. The CDR3 totals 15 residues. Germline V gene sequence: CDR1 SNHLY, CDR2 FYNNEI. The sequence was obtained from a female donor with multiple sclerosis, enrolled in a pregnancy study. The rearrangement uses TRBV2 and TRBJ1-2, with 7 positions matching TRBD1. The sample was CD4+ T cells from peripheral blood mononuclear cells, taken after pregnancy. CDR3 sequence: CASSEVFSGGRGYTF. CDR3 DNA sequence: TGTGCCAGCAGTGAAGTATTTTCAGGGGGTCGCGGGTACACCTTC.